Below are 7 T cell receptor beta chains sequenced from a single sample in a study of blood T cell repertoires in COVID-19. Sequenced by immunoSEQ multiplex PCR; TCRdb stores in-frame clones only, minus some. The table records about 35,000 clones, 80% to 90% of them present only once. Sequenced: peripheral blood. These receptors were taken from a human donor in a cohort sampled during active COVID-19.

The V call is TRBV27, the J call TRBJ1-2; 7 bases line up with TRBD1. Per germline, CDR1 MNHEY and CDR2 SMNVEV (reference sequence). V dropped 6 bases and J dropped 6; count of bases not matched to a gene: 7. CDR3 length: 13 residues. CDR3 bases: TGTGCCAGCAGCCTAGAGAGGGGGCATGGCTACACCTTC. Protein: CASSLERGHGYTF.

The V and J genes are TRBV5-1 and TRBJ2-5; D gene ambiguous. This CDR3 is 11 amino acids long. The germline V and J ends were trimmed by 4 bases and 2 bases, with 3 bases remaining between them. Germline CDR1 is SGHRS and CDR2 is YFSETQ. CDR3 bases: TGCGCCAGCAGCCTTCAAGAGACCCAGTACTTC. Its translation: CASSLQETQYF.

This clone was recorded once. The chain combines TRBV6-2 or TRBV6-3 with TRBJ2-7, with 8 bases fitting TRBD1. Germline CDR1 and CDR2: MNHEY and SVGEGT. V lost 5 bases, J lost 2 bases, and 14 bases stayed unmatched. CDR3 length: 17 amino acids. CDR3 in DNA: TGTGCCAGCAGTAGCCCCCCCCGTCAGGGGGCGACCTACGAGCAGTACTTC. It yields the protein CASSSPPRQGATYEQYF.

This chain links TRBV7-3 with TRBJ1-2; a weak D match, TRBD1 (5 bases). Looked up from germline, CDR1 is SGHTA and CDR2 is FQGTGA. The V gene lost 2 bases and the J gene lost 7 bases, with 17 bases spanning the gap. This CDR3 is 15 amino acids long. The DNA for the CDR3 is TGTGCCAGCAGCTTAGACGGGGGTCTATTGGGTGGCTACACCTTC. The encoded protein is CASSLDGGLLGGYTF.

V gene TRBV11-2 combines with J gene TRBJ1-1; the D is unclear. CDR3 length equals 13 residues. The germline V gene has CDR1 SGHAT and CDR2 FQNNGV. Between the trimmed V and J ends, which lost 2 bases and 2 bases, there was a span of 6 bases. The chain's CDR3 is CASSLSRNTEAFF. Here the CDR3 DNA reads TGTGCCAGCAGCTTAAGCCGAAACACTGAAGCTTTCTTT. The full variable domain, completed using reference TRBV11-2 and TRBJ1-1, is EAGVAQSPRYKIIEKRQSVAFWCNPISGHATLYWYQQILGQGPKLLIQFQNNGVVDDSQLPKDRFSAERLKGVDSTLKIQPAKLEDSAVYLCASSLSRNTEAFFGQGTRLTVV.

This chain joins TRBV7-8 and TRBJ1-2; D is undetermined. The germline V gene has CDR1 SGHVS and CDR2 FQNEAQ. The CDR3 is 15 residues long. Trimming took off 3 bases at V and 0 bases at J, with 11 bases between the two ends. As DNA, the CDR3 is TGTGCCAGCAGCTTTCTGACACCCGCTAACTATGGCTACACCTTC. Encoded protein: CASSFLTPANYGYTF. The variable domain in full, completed from reference TRBV7-8 and TRBJ1-2, reads GAGVSQSPRYKVAKRGQDVALRCDPISGHVSLFWYQQALGQGPEFLTYFQNEAQLDKSGLPSDRFFAERPEGSVSTLKIQRTQQEDSAVYLCASSFLTPANYGYTFGSGTRLTVV.

In this sample, this clone turned up a few times. This chain uses TRBV6-5 with TRBJ1-3, with TRBD1 matching 9 bases. This CDR3 has 13 residues. V shed 6 bases, J shed 5 bases, and the junction held 2 bases outside the gene matches. Looked up from germline, CDR1 is MNHEY and CDR2 is SVGAGI. CDR3 DNA: TGTGCCAGCAGAAACAGGGGGCGAAACACCATATATTTT. Residues: CASRNRGRNTIYF.